In this sample, the clone carrying this T cell receptor beta chain turned up a few times. Its antigen is unidentified. V trimming: 7 bases; J trimming: 4 bases; junction bases outside the gene matches: 12. CDR3 length: 16 residues. CDR1 SGHRS and CDR2 YFSETQ come from the germline V gene. The entry originates in a study of T cell repertoires in cytomegalovirus infection. About the study: Evidence of both CMV infection and a matching HLA type came from public TCR beta signatures.

Findings and limits, study-wide: Clonotypes of TCR beta that were HLA-C-restricted and CMV-specific dominated the ex vivo response.

TCRdb passed the reads through MiXCR, listing each CDR3 protein once. Of some 320,000 distinct CDR3 sequences listed, about 28% are singletons. The receptor was isolated from a human donor in good health (CMV status not recorded). Some clones in this sample may be carry-over from other donors' samples. This sequence joins TRBV5-1 and TRBJ2-3, with 10 bases identical to TRBD2. The starting material was cultured PBMCs, obtained from culture after CMV antigen stimulation. CDR3 protein: CASWESGGAGADTQYF. The CDR3 DNA reads as TGCGCCAGCTGGGAGAGCGGGGGGGCCGGCGCAGATACGCAGTATTTT.